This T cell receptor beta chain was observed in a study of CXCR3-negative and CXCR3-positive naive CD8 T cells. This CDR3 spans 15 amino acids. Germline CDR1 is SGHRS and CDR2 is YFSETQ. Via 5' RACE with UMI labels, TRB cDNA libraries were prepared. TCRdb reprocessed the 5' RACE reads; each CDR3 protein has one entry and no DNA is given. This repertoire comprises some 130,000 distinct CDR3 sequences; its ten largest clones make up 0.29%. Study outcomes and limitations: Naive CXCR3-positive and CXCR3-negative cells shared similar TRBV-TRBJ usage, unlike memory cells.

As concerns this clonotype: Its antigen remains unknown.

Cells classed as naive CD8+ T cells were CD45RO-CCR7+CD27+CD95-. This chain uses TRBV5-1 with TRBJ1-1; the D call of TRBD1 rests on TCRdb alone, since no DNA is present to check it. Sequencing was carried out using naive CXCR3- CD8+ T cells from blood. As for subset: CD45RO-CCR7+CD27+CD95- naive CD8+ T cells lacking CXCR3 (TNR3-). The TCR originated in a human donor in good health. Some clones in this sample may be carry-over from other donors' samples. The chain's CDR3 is CASSLAGGRNTEAFF. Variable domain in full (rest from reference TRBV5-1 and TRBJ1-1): KAGVTQTPRYLIKTRGQQVTLSCSPISGHRSVSWYQQTPGQGLQFLFEYFSETQRNKGNFPGRFSGRQFSNSRSEMNVSTLELGDSALYLCASSLAGGRNTEAFFGQGTRLTVV.